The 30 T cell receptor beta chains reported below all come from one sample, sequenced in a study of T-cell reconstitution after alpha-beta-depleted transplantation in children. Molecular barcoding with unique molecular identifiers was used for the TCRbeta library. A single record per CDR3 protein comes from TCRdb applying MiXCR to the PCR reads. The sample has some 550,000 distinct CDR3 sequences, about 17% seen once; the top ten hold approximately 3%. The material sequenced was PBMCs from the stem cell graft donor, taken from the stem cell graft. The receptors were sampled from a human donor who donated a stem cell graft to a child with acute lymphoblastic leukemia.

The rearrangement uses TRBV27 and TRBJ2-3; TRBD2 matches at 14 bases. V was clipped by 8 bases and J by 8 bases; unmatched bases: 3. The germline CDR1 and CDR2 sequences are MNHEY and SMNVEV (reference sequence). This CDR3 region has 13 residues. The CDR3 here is CASGGLAGGTQYF. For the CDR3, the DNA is TGTGCCAGCGGAGGACTAGCGGGAGGTACGCAGTATTTT.

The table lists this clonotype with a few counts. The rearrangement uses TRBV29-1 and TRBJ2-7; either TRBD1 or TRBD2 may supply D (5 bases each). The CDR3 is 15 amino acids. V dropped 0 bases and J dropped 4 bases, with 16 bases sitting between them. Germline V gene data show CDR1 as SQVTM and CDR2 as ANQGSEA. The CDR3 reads CSVEDPTGPSYEQYF. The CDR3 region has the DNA TGCAGCGTTGAAGATCCGACGGGACCCTCTTACGAGCAGTACTTC.

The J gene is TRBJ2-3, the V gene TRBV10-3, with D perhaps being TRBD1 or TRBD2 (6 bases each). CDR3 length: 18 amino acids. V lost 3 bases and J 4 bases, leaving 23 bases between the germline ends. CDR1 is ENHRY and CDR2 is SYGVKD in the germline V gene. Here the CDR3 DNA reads TGTGCCATCAGTGACCCCGTACTTAGCACAGGGAGGTCAGATACGCAGTATTTT. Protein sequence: CAISDPVLSTGRSDTQYF.

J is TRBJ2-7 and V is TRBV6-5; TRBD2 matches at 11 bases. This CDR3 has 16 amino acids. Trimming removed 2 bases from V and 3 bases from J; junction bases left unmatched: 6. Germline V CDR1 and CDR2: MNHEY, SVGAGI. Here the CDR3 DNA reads TGTGCCAGCAGTTACGCGGCTAGCGGGAGGAGCTACGAGCAGTACTTC. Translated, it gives CASSYAASGRSYEQYF.

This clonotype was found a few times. The DNA for the CDR3 is TGCAGTTTACAGGCCGGGGGATACGATGAGCAGTTCTTC. Protein product: CSLQAGGYDEQFF. This chain uses TRBV20-1 with TRBJ2-1, with D possibly TRBD2 on 6 matching bases. This CDR3 has 13 amino acids. The germline V and J ends were trimmed by 8 bases and 8 bases, with 19 bases remaining between them. Per the germline V gene, CDR1 is DFQATT and CDR2 is SNEGSKA (reference sequence).

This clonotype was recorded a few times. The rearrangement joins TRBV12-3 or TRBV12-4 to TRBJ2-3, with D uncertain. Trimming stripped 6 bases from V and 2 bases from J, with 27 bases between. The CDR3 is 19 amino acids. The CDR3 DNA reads TGTGCCAGCAGCCCCTTTGGGCCGGACCGGGCCCCCCACACAGATACGCAGTATTTT. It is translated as CASSPFGPDRAPHTDTQYF.

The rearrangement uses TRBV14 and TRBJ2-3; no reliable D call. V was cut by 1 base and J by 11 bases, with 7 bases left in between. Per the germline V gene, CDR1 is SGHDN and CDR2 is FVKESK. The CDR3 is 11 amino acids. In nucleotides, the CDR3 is TGTGCCAGCAGCCAAGTCCAGAGGCAGTATTTT. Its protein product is CASSQVQRQYF.

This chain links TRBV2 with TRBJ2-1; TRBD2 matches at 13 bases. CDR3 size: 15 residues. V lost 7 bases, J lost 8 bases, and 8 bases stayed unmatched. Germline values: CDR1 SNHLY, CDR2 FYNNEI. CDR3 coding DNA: TGTGCCAGCAACGGACTAGCGGGAGTGTTATATGAGCAGTTCTTC. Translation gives CASNGLAGVLYEQFF.

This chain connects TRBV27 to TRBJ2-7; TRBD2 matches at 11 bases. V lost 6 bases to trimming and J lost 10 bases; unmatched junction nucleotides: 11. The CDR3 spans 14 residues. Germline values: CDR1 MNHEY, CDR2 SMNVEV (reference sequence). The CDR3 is CASSLAGGLALQYF. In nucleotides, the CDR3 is TGTGCCAGCAGCCTAGCGGGAGGTCTAGCGTTACAGTACTTC.

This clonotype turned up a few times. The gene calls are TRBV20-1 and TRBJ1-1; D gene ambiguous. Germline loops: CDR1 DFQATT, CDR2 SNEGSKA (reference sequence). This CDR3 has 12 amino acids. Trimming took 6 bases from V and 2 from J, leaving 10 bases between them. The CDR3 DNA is TGCAGTGCAGAGATCGCCAACACTGAAGCTTTCTTT. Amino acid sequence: CSAEIANTEAFF.

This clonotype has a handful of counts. The CDR3 loop reads CASSPIPGGTEAFF. The CDR3 DNA reads as TGTGCCAGCAGCCCGATACCGGGAGGCACTGAAGCTTTCTTT. The chain joins TRBV14 to TRBJ1-1, with unresolved D. There are 14 residues in the CDR3. CDR1 is SGHDN and CDR2 is FVKESK in the germline V gene. Trimming cost V 4 bases and J 4 bases, with 13 bases left between them. The full variable domain, with the rest looked up from reference TRBV14 and TRBJ1-1, is EAGVTQFPSHSVIEKGQTVTLRCDPISGHDNLYWYRRVMGKEIKFLLHFVKESKQDESGMPNNRFLAERTGGTYSTLKVQPAELEDSGVYFCASSPIPGGTEAFFGQGTRLTVV.

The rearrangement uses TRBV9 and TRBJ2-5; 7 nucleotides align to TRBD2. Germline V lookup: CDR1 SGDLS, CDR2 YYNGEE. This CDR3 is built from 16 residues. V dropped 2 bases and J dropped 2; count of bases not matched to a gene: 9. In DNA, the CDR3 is TGTGCCAGCAGCGTGGTAACTAGCGTTCAACAAGAGACCCAGTACTTC. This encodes CASSVVTSVQQETQYF. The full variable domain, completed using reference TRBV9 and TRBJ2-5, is DSGVTQTPKHLITATGQRVTLRCSPRSGDLSVYWYQQSLDQGLQFLIQYYNGEERAKGNILERFSAQQFPDLHSELNLSSLELGDSALYFCASSVVTSVQQETQYFGPGTRLLVL.

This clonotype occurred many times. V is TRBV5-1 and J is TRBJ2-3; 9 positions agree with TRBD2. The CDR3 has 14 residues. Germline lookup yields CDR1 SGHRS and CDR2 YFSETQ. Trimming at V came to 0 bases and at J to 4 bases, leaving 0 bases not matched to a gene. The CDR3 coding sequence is TGCGCCAGCAGCTTGGAGCGGGAGGCAGATACGCAGTATTTT. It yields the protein CASSLEREADTQYF.

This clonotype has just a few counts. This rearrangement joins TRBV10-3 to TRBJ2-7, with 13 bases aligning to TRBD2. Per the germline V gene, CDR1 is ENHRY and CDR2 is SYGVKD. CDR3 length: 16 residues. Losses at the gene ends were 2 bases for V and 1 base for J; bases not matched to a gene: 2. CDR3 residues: CAISEGTSGASYEQYF. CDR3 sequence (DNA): TGTGCCATCAGTGAGGGGACTAGCGGGGCGTCCTACGAGCAGTACTTC.

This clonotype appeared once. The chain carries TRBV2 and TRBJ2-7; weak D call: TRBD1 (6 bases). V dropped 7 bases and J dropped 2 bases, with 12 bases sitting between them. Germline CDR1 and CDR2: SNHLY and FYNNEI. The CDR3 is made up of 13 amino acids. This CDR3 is CASKRQGTYEQYF. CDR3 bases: TGTGCCAGCAAGCGGCAGGGGACCTACGAGCAGTACTTC.

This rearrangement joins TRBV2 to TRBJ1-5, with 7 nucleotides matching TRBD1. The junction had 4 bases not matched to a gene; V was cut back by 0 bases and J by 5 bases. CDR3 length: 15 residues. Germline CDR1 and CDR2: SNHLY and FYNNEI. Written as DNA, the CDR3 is TGTGCCAGCAGTGAAGCCGAGGGGGCGCATCAGCCCCAGCATTTT. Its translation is CASSEAEGAHQPQHF.

DNA for the CDR3: TGTGCCAGCAGGTTTAGACTAGCGGGAGTCCACAATGAGCAGTTCTTC. Its protein product is CASRFRLAGVHNEQFF. The V call is TRBV5-4, the J call TRBJ2-1, with 12 bases aligning to TRBD2. The CDR3 extends over 16 amino acids. After removal of 5 bases from V and 5 bases from J, the junction contained 8 bases not matched to a gene. Per the germline V gene, CDR1 is SGHNT and CDR2 is YYREEE (reference sequence).

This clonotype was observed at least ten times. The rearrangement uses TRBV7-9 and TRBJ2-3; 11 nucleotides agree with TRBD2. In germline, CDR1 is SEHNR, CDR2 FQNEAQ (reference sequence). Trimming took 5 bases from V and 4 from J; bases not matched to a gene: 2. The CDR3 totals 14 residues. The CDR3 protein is CASSAGLAADTQYF. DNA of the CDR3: TGTGCCAGCAGCGCGGGACTAGCGGCAGATACGCAGTATTTT. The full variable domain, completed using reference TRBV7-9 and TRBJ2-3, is DTGVSQNPRHKITKRGQNVTFRCDPISEHNRLYWYRQTLGQGPEFLTYFQNEAQLEKSRLLSDRFSAERPKGSFSTLEIQRTEQGDSAMYLCASSAGLAADTQYFGPGTRLTVL.

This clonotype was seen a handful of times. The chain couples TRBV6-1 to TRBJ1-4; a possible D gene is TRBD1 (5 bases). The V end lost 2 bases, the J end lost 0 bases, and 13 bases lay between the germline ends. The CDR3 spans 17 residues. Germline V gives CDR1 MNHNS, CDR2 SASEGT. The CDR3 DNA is TGTGCCAGCAGTGAAAGAGGGGACTTATCAACTAATGAAAAACTGTTTTTT. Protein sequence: CASSERGDLSTNEKLFF.

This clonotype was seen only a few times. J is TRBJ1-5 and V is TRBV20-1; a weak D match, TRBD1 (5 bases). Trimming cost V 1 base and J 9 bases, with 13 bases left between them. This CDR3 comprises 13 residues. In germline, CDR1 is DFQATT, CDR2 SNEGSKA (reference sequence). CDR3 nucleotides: TGCAGTGCTAGAGCCCCAGGGAGAACGCCCCAGCATTTT. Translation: CSARAPGRTPQHF.

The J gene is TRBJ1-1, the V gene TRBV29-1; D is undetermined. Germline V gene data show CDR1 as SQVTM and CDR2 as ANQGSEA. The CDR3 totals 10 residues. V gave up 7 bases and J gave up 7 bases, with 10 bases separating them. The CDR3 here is CSAGRFEAFF. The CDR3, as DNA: TGCAGCGCGGGTCGTTTTGAAGCTTTCTTT.

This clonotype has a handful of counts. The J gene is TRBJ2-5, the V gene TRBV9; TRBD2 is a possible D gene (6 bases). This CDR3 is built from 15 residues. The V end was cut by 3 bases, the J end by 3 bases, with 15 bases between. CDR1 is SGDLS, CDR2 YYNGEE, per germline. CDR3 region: CASSGSGLVKETQYF. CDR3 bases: TGTGCCAGCAGCGGTAGCGGACTCGTCAAAGAGACCCAGTACTTC.

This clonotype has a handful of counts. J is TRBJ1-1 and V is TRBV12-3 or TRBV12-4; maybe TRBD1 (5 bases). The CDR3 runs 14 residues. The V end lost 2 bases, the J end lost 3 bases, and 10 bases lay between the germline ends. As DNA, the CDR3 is TGTGCCAGCAGTTTAAGGGCGGGGGACACTGAAGCTTTCTTT. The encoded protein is CASSLRAGDTEAFF.

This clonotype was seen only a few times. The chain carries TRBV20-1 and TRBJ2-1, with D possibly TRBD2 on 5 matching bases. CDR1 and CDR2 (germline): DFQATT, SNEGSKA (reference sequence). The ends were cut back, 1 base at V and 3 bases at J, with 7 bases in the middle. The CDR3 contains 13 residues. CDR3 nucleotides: TGCAGTGCTAGAGCCGGGAACTACAATGAGCAGTTCTTC. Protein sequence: CSARAGNYNEQFF.

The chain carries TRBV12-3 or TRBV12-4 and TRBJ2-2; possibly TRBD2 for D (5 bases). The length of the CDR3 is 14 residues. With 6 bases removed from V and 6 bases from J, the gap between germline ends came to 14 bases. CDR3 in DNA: TGTGCCAGCAGGGGAAGGAGGTTTCCCGGGGAGCTGTTTTTT. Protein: CASRGRRFPGELFF.

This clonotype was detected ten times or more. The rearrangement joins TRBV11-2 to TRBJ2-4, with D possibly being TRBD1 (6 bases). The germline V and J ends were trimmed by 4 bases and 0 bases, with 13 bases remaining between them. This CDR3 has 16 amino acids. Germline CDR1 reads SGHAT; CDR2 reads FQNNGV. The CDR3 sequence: CASSSWTDLAKNIQYF. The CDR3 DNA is TGTGCCAGCAGCTCATGGACAGATCTAGCCAAAAACATTCAGTACTTC.

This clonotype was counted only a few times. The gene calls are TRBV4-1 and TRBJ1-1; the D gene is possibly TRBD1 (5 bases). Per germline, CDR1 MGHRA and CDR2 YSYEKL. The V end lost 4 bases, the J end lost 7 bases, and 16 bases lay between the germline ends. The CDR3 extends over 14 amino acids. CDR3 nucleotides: TGCGCCAGCAGCCCCAACACCGTAGGGGTTGAAGCTTTCTTT. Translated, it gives CASSPNTVGVEAFF.

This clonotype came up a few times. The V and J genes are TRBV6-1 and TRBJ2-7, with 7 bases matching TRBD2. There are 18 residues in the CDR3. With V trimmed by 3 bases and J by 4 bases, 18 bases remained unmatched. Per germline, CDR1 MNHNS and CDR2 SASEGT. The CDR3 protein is CASSDPSGDAYPLYEQYF. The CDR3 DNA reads TGTGCCAGCAGTGACCCTAGCGGTGACGCTTACCCATTATACGAGCAGTACTTC.

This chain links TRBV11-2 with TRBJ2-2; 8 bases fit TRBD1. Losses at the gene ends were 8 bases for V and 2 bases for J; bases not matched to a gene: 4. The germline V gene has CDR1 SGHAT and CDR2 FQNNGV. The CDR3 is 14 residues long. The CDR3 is CASEDRGNTGELFF. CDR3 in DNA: TGTGCCAGCGAAGACAGGGGAAACACCGGGGAGCTGTTTTTT.

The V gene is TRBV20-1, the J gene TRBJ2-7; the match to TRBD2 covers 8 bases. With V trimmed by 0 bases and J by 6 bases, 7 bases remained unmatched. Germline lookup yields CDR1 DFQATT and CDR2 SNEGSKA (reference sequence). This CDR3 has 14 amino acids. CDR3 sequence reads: CSARETGGRAEQYF. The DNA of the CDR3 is TGCAGTGCTAGAGAGACGGGAGGGCGGGCCGAGCAGTACTTC.